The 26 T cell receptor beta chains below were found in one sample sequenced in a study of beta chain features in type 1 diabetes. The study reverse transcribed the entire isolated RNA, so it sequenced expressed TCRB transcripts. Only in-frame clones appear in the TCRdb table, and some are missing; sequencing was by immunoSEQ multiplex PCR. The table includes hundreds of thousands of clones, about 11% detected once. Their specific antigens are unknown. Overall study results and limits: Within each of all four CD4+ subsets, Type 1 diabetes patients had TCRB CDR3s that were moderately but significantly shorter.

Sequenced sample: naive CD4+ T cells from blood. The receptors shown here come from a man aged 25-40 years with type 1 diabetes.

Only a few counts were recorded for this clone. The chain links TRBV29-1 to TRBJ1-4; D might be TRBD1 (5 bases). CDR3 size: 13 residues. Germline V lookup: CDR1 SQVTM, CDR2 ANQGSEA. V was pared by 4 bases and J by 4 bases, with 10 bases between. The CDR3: CSVVDSFNEKLFF. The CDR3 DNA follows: TGCAGCGTTGTCGACAGCTTTAATGAAAAACTGTTTTTT.

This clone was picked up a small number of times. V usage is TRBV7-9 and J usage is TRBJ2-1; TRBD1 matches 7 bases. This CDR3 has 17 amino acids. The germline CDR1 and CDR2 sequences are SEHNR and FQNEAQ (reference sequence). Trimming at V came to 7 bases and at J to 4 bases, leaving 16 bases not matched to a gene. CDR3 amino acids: CASTPSSGTVSYNEQFF. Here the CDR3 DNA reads TGTGCCAGCACCCCATCGTCAGGGACAGTTTCGTACAATGAGCAGTTCTTC.

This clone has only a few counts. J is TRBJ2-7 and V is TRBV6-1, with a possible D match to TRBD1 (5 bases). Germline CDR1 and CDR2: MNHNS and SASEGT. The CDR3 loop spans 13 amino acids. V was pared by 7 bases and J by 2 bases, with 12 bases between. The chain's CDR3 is CASTQGSTYEQYF. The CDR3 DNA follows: TGTGCCAGCACGCAGGGTTCCACCTACGAGCAGTACTTC.

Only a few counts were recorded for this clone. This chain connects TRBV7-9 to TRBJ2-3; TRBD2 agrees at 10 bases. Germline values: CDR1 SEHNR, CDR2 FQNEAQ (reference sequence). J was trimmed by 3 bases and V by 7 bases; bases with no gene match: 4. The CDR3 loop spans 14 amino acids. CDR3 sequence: CASKERGGTDTQYF. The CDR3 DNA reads TGTGCCAGCAAAGAGCGGGGGGGAACAGATACGCAGTATTTT. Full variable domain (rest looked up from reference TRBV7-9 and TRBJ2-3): DTGVSQNPRHKITKRGQNVTFRCDPISEHNRLYWYRQTLGQGPEFLTYFQNEAQLEKSRLLSDRFSAERPKGSFSTLEIQRTEQGDSAMYLCASKERGGTDTQYFGPGTRLTVL.

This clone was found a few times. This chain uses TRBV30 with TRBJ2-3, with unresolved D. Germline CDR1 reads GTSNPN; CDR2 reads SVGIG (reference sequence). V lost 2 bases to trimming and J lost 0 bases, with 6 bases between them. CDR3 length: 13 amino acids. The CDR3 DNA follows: TGTGCCTGGAGTAGTAGAAGCACAGATACGCAGTATTTT. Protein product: CAWSSRSTDTQYF.

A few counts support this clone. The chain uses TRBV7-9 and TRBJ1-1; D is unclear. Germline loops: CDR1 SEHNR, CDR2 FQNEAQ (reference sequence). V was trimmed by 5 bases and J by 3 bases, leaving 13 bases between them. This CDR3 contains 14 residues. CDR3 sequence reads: CASSRSLRDTEAFF. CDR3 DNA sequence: TGTGCCAGCAGCCGGTCTTTGAGGGACACTGAAGCTTTCTTT.

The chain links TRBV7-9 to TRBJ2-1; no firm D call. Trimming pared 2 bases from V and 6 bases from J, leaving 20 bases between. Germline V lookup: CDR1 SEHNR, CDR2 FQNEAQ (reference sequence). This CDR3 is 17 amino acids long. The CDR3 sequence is CASSLRRGPTELNEQFF. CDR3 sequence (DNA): TGTGCCAGCAGCTTAAGGCGCGGCCCGACGGAACTCAATGAGCAGTTCTTC.

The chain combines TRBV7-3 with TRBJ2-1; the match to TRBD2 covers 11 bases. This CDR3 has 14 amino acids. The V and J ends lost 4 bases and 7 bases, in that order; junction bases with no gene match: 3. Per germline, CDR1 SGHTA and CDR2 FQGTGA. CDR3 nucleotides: TGTGCCAGCAGCTCTAGCGGGGGGTTTAATGAGCAGTTCTTC. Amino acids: CASSSSGGFNEQFF.

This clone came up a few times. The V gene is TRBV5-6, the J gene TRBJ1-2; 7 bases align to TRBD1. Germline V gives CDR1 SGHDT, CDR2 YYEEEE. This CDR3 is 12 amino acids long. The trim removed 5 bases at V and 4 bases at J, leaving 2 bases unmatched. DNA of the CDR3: TGTGCCAGCAGTAAGGGGGCCTATGGCTACACCTTC. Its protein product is CASSKGAYGYTF.

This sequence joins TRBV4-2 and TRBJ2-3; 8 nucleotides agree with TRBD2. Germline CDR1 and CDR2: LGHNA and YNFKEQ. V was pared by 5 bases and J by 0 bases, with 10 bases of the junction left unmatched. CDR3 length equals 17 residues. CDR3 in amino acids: CASSAAVLAGSTDTQYF. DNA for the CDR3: TGTGCCAGCAGCGCCGCGGTTTTAGCGGGGAGCACAGATACGCAGTATTTT.

The CDR3 spells CASSPPRSPAFF. The CDR3 nucleotides read TGTGCCAGCTCACCACCGAGAAGTCCAGCTTTCTTT. This chain joins TRBV18 and TRBJ1-1; D is uncertain. CDR1 is KGHSH and CDR2 is LQKENI in the germline V gene. Trimming stripped 0 bases from V and 10 bases from J, with 9 bases between. CDR3 length: 12 amino acids.

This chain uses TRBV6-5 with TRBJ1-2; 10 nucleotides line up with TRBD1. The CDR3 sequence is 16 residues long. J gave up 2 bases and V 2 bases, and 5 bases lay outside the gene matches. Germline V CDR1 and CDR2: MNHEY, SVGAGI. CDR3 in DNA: TGTGCCAGCAGTTACGGGACAGGGGCGAACAACTATGGCTACACCTTC. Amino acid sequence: CASSYGTGANNYGYTF.

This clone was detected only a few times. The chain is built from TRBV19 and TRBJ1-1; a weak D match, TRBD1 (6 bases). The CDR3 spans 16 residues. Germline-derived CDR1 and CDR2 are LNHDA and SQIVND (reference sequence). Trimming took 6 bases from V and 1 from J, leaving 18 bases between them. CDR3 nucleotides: TGTGCCAGTAGCCAGGGGAGTATTGGTTGGAACACTGAAGCTTTCTTT. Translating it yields CASSQGSIGWNTEAFF.

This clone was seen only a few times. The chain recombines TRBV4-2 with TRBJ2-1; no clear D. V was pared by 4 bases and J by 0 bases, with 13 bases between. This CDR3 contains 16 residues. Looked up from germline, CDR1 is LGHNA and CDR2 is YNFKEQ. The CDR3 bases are TGTGCCAGCAGCCGACAACTCCGAAGCTCCTACAATGAGCAGTTCTTC. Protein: CASSRQLRSSYNEQFF.

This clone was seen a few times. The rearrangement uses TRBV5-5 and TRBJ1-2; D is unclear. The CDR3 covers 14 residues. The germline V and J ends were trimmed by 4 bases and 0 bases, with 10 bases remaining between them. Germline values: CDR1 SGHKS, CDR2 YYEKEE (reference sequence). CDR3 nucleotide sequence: TGTGCCAGCAGCATCCACAGAGCTAACTATGGCTACACCTTC. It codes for CASSIHRANYGYTF.

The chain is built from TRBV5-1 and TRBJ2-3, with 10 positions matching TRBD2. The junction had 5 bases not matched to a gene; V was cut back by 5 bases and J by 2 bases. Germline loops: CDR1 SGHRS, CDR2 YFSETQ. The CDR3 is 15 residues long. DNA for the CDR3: TGCGCCAGCAGTCTAGCGGGGGTACCCACAGATACGCAGTATTTT. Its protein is CASSLAGVPTDTQYF. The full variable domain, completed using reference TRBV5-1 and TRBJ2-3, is KAGVTQTPRYLIKTRGQQVTLSCSPISGHRSVSWYQQTPGQGLQFLFEYFSETQRNKGNFPGRFSGRQFSNSRSEMNVSTLELGDSALYLCASSLAGVPTDTQYFGPGTRLTVL.

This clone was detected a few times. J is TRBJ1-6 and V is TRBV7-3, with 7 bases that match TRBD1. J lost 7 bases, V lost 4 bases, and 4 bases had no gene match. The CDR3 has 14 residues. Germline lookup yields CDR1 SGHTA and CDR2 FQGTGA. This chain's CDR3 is CASSSTGWNSPLHF. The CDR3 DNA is TGTGCCAGCAGCTCGACAGGGTGGAATTCACCCCTCCACTTT.

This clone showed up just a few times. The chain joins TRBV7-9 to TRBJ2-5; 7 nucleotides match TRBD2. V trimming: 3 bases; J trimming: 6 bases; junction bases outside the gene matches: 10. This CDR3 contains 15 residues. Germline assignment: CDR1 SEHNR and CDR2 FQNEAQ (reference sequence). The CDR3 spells CASSLTSFLGKTQYF. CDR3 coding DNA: TGTGCCAGCAGCTTGACTAGCTTTCTGGGGAAGACCCAGTACTTC.

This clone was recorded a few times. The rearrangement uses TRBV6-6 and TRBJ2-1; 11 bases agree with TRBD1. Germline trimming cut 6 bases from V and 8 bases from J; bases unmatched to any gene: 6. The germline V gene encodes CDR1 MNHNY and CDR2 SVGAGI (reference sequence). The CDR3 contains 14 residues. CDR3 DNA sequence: TGTGCCAGCAGGGCGGGACAGGGGGTTTATGAGCAGTTCTTC. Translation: CASRAGQGVYEQFF.

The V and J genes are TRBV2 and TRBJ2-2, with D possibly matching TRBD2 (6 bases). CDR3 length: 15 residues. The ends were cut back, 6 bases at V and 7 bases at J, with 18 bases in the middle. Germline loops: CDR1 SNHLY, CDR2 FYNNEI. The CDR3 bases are TGTGCCAGCAGCGCAGGAGGTAGCGGCGTCGGGGAGCTGTTTTTT. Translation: CASSAGGSGVGELFF.

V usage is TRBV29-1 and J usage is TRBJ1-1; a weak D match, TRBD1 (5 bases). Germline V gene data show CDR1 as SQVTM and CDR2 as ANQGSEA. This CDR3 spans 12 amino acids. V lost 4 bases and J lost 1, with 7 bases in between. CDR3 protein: CSVAGQNTEAFF. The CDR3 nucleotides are TGCAGCGTTGCAGGACAGAACACTGAAGCTTTCTTT.

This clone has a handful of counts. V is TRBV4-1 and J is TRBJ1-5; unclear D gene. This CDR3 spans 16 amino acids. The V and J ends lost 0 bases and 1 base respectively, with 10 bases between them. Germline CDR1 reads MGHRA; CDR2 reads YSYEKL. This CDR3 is CASSQDIVESNQPQHF. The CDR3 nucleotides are TGCGCCAGCAGCCAAGATATTGTAGAGAGCAATCAGCCCCAGCATTTT.

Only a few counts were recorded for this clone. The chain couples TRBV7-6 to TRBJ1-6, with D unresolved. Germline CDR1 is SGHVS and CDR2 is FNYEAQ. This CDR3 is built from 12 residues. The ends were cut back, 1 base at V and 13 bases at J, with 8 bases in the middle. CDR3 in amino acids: CASSLGRGPLHF. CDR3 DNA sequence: TGTGCCAGCAGCTTAGGGCGAGGGCCCCTCCACTTT.

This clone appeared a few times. The CDR3 sequence: CASSGSWRSGPGNTIYF. The CDR3 nucleotides are TGTGCCAGCAGCGGGTCTTGGAGGAGTGGCCCTGGAAACACCATATATTTT. This chain links TRBV9 with TRBJ1-3, with unresolved D. V was cut by 3 bases and J by 2 bases, with 18 bases left in between. The CDR3 has 17 amino acids. In germline, CDR1 is SGDLS, CDR2 YYNGEE.

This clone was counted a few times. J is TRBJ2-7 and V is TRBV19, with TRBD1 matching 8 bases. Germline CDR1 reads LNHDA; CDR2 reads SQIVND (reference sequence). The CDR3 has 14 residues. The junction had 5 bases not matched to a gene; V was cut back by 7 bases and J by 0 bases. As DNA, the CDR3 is TGTGCCAGTAAGGGACAGGCAATCTCCTACGAGCAGTACTTC. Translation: CASKGQAISYEQYF.

CDR3 nucleotides: TGCGCCAGCAGCCCGGGACAGGGAGAAGAGACCCAGTACTTC. It is translated as CASSPGQGEETQYF. The chain employs TRBV4-1 and TRBJ2-5; 9 bases align to TRBD1. Germline values: CDR1 MGHRA, CDR2 YSYEKL. The length of the CDR3 is 14 residues. J was trimmed by 3 bases and V by 4 bases; bases with no gene match: 3.